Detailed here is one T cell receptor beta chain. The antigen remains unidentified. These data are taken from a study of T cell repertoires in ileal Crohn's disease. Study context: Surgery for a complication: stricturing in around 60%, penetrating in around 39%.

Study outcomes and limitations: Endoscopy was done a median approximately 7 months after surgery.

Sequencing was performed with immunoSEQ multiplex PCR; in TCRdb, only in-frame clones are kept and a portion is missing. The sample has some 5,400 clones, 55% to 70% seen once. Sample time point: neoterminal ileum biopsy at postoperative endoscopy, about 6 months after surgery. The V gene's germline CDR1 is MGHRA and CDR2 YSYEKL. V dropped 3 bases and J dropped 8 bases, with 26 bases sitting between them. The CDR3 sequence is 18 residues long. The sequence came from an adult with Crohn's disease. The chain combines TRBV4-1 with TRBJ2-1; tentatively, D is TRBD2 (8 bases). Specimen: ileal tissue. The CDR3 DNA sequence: TGCGCCAGCAGCCATCTGATCCCAAAGCGGGAGAGGGGGCATGAGCAGTTCTTC. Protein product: CASSHLIPKRERGHEQFF.